A selection of T cell receptor beta chains follows, all from one sample in a study of T cells in narcolepsy. TCRdb keeps only in-frame clones here, not all; method: immunoSEQ multiplex PCR. The table lists some 30,000 clones, roughly four fifths of them singletons, with roughly 0.69% in the top ten. Sequencing input: memory (CD45RA-) CD4+ T cells from blood. These receptors came from a human donor in good health. Each CDR3 is given with its conserved first and last residue. A D gene is named only where the DNA matches it firmly. A clone size is listed for some rows: how often the clone was seen (once, few, many), or a class if it is expanded.

size	V	D	J	DNA	CDR3
NA	TRBV2	TRBD1	TRBJ1-3	TGTGCCAGCAGTGCGACAGGGGATGGAAACACCATATATTTT	CASSATGDGNTIYF
NA	TRBV6-1	NA	TRBJ1-1	TGTGCCAGCACCCTAGATGGGGGAGGAACTGAAGCTTTCTTT	CASTLDGGGTEAFF
NA	TRBV7-2	NA	TRBJ1-2	TGTGCCAGCAGTCCCTCAGGGGCCGCGTCGAATGGCTACACCTTC	CASSPSGAASNGYTF
NA	TRBV18	NA	TRBJ1-3	TGTGCCAGCTCACCGCCGGGACATCGCTCTGGAAACACCATATATTTT	CASSPPGHRSGNTIYF
NA	TRBV2	NA	TRBJ2-5	TGTGCCAGCAACCAGCAAGAGACCCAGTACTTC	CASNQQETQYF
NA	TRBV4-3	NA	TRBJ1-3	TGCGCCAGCAGCCACAGGGACCTCTCTGGAAACACCATATATTTT	CASSHRDLSGNTIYF
NA	TRBV19	NA	TRBJ1-5	TGTGCCAGTAGTGCCAGCTTCTCGGGAGGCAATCAGCCCCAGCATTTT	CASSASFSGGNQPQHF
NA	TRBV29-1	NA	TRBJ2-7	TGCAGCGTTCGTGCCTCGAGCTCCTACGAGCAGTACTTC	CSVRASSSYEQYF
NA	TRBV4-2	TRBD2	TRBJ2-5	TGTGCCAGCAGCAAGACTAGCGGGGGAACCCAAGAGACCCAGTACTTC	CASSKTSGGTQETQYF
NA	TRBV18	NA	TRBJ2-7	TGTGCCAGCTCACCTGACTACGAGCAGTACTTC	CASSPDYEQYF
once	TRBV10-3	TRBD1	TRBJ1-2	TGTGCCAGCAGTCAGAACTACAGGGGGCCCTATGGCTACACCTTC	CASSQNYRGPYGYTF
NA	TRBV18	NA	TRBJ2-7	TGTGCCAGCTCACCCCCGGACAGAGACTACGAGCAGTACTTC	CASSPPDRDYEQYF
NA	TRBV11-2	NA	TRBJ1-3	TGTGCCAGCAGTTTATCGTATAGAAACACCATATATTTT	CASSLSYRNTIYF
NA	TRBV13	TRBD1	TRBJ1-6	TGTGCCAGCGGCTGGGGCCGCGGACAGGAGAGCTCCTATAATTCACCCCTCCACTTT	CASGWGRGQESSYNSPLHF
NA	TRBV7-2	NA	TRBJ2-7	TGTGCCAGCAGCTTATCTCCAGGGGAGGCCTACGAGCAGTACTTC	CASSLSPGEAYEQYF
NA	TRBV7-2	NA	TRBJ2-1	TGTGCCAGCAGTTGGGGCTCCTACAATGAGCAGTTCTTC	CASSWGSYNEQFF
NA	TRBV7-9	NA	TRBJ1-2	TGTGCCAGCAGCTTAGCTCCAGGGGACTATGGCTACACCTTC	CASSLAPGDYGYTF
NA	TRBV15	TRBD2	TRBJ2-3	TGTGCCACCAGCAGAGGACGAACGGGGGGGCCAGGAGATACGCAGTATTTT	CATSRGRTGGPGDTQYF
once	TRBV5-4	NA	TRBJ1-2	TGTGCCAGCAGCCAGGGGCGAGAAGGGAACTATGGCTACACCTTC	CASSQGREGNYGYTF
once	TRBV27	NA	TRBJ2-7	TGTGCCAGCAGTCCGTCAATCTACGAGCAGTACTTC	CASSPSIYEQYF
once	TRBV18	NA	TRBJ2-7	TGTGCCAGCTCACCAGCCATTTCGGGGGAGCAGTACTTC	CASSPAISGEQYF
NA	TRBV11-2	NA	TRBJ1-5	TGTGCCAGCAGCTTAGGTAGACAGCCCCAGCATTTT	CASSLGRQPQHF
once	TRBV6-1	NA	TRBJ1-6	TGTGCCAGCAGTGAAGAGTCACTCTATAATTCACCCCTCCACTTT	CASSEESLYNSPLHF
NA	TRBV5-8	NA	TRBJ2-1	TGTGCCAGCAGCTTGAGTGGGGGGGCCGATGAGCAGTTCTTC	CASSLSGGADEQFF
NA	TRBV6-5	NA	TRBJ1-1	TGTGCCAGCAGTGAAGCTGGGTCGACCCAAGCTTTCTTT	CASSEAGSTQAFF
NA	TRBV28	NA	TRBJ1-2	TGTGCCAGCAGGTCGGGACTTCTAGGCTACACCTTC	CASRSGLLGYTF
NA	TRBV6-1	TRBD1	TRBJ1-1	TGTGCCAGCAGTGGGGACAGGGGCGTGGACACTGAAGCTTTCTTT	CASSGDRGVDTEAFF
NA	TRBV29-1	NA	TRBJ2-3	TGCAGCGTTGAAAGAGATACGCAGTATTTT	CSVERDTQYF
NA	TRBV2	NA	TRBJ2-3	TGTGCCAGCAGTGTGAGTAGGGATACGCAGTATTTT	CASSVSRDTQYF
few	TRBV11-2	TRBD1	TRBJ1-2	TGTGCCAGCAGCTTCCCCAGGGGGAGCGGCTACACCTTC	CASSFPRGSGYTF
NA	TRBV28	NA	TRBJ1-5	TGTGCCAGCAAAAGCGGAGGGGCGACGGTAAATCAGCCCCAGCATTTT	CASKSGGATVNQPQHF
NA	TRBV5-6	NA	TRBJ1-5	TGTGCCAGCAGCCGACAGAGTTATCAGCCCCAGCATTTT	CASSRQSYQPQHF
NA	TRBV7-2	TRBD2	TRBJ2-1	TGTGCCAGCAGCTTAGCGGGACTAGCGGGGACCTACAATGAGCAGTTCTTC	CASSLAGLAGTYNEQFF
NA	TRBV5-8	NA	TRBJ1-6	TGTGCCAGCAGCTTTCAAATGGGGAATTCACCCCTCCACTTT	CASSFQMGNSPLHF
NA	TRBV5-1	NA	TRBJ1-6	TGCGCCAGCAGCGTTACCGACTTGAGGTCACCCCTCCACTTT	CASSVTDLRSPLHF
NA	TRBV7-2	TRBD1	TRBJ2-2	TGTGCCAGCAGCTTTAGTACAGGGGGAACCGGGGAGCTGTTTTTT	CASSFSTGGTGELFF
NA	TRBV7-9	TRBD1	TRBJ1-2	TGTGCCAGCAGCTGGGACAGCTACTATGGCTACACCTTC	CASSWDSYYGYTF
NA	TRBV28	TRBD1	TRBJ2-7	TGTGCCAGCAGTACCCCCGGGACAGGGCTAAGGGACGAGCAGTACTTC	CASSTPGTGLRDEQYF
NA	TRBV28	TRBD1	TRBJ1-2	TGTGCCAGCAGGAATAAACGGACAGGGAGTACGACAAACTATGGCTACACCTTC	CASRNKRTGSTTNYGYTF
NA	TRBV19	NA	TRBJ1-5	TGTGCCAGTAGTATAGGCCAAACTAGCAATCAGCCCCAGCATTTT	CASSIGQTSNQPQHF
NA	TRBV6-5	NA	TRBJ2-2	TGTGCCAGCAGTTATGAGGGTACCGGGGAGCTGTTTTTT	CASSYEGTGELFF
NA	TRBV28	NA	TRBJ1-2	TGTGCCAGCAGTTCCCTACTGGACCTCTATGGCTACACCTTC	CASSSLLDLYGYTF
NA	TRBV7-6	NA	TRBJ2-7	TGTGCCAGCAGTTCCGGGACCCCAGTAGCCTCCGAGCAGTACTTC	CASSSGTPVASEQYF
NA	TRBV7-2	NA	TRBJ1-5	TGTGCCAGCAGTCGACAGTTTAATCAGCCCCAGCATTTT	CASSRQFNQPQHF
once	TRBV7-2	NA	TRBJ1-1	TGTGCCAGCAGCTGGGGTGACACTGAAGCTTTCTTT	CASSWGDTEAFF
NA	TRBV7-2	NA	TRBJ1-5	TGTGCCAGCAGCCCTACAACTTCCAGCAATCAGCCCCAGCATTTT	CASSPTTSSNQPQHF
NA	TRBV9	NA	TRBJ1-3	TGTGCCAGCAGCGTAGAAGGTACAGGGAAGGGAAACACCATATATTTT	CASSVEGTGKGNTIYF
NA	TRBV19	NA	TRBJ2-5	TGTGCCAGTGAGGCCAAGGGGTCCACGAACCAAGAGACCCAGTACTTC	CASEAKGSTNQETQYF
NA	TRBV6-5	NA	TRBJ1-1	TGTGCCAGCAGTTACCGAGGGCACACTGAAGCTTTCTTT	CASSYRGHTEAFF
NA	TRBV2	NA	TRBJ2-5	TGTGCCAGCAGTGAAGCGGGGGGTTTGGCCCAGTACTTC	CASSEAGGLAQYF
NA	TRBV19	NA	TRBJ1-5	TGTGCCAGTAGTATGAGGAATCAGCCCCAGCATTTT	CASSMRNQPQHF
NA	TRBV25-1	TRBD1	TRBJ2-2	TGTGCCAGAGGGGGCCGAAACACCGGGGAGCTGTTTTTT	CARGGRNTGELFF
few	TRBV16	NA	TRBJ1-2	TGTGCCAGCAGCCAATCGAGGGGGTCTCCCGATGGCTACACCTTC	CASSQSRGSPDGYTF
NA	TRBV27	NA	TRBJ2-1	TGTGCCAGCAGCCCGGTGGAGGGGGCGTGGAATGAGCAGTTCTTC	CASSPVEGAWNEQFF
NA	TRBV18	TRBD1	TRBJ1-1	TGTGCCAGCTCACCCGAGACAGGGGGGAGAACTGAAGCTTTCTTT	CASSPETGGRTEAFF
NA	TRBV5-4	NA	TRBJ2-7	TGTGCCAGCAGCTTGCCGGGTCCTAGCTACGAGCAGTACTTC	CASSLPGPSYEQYF
NA	TRBV18	NA	TRBJ1-5	TGTGCCAGCTCCCACTCCGATCATAATCAGCCCCAGCATTTT	CASSHSDHNQPQHF
NA	TRBV7-2	TRBD2	TRBJ2-3	TGTGCCAGCAGCCCGCTAGCGGGGTATCCCGATACGCAGTATTTT	CASSPLAGYPDTQYF